Below, one TCR beta chain is given with its context. These data belong to a study of cytomegalovirus exposure and HLA in healthy donors. Primers: 60 Vbeta forward and 13 Jbeta reverse. Generated by immunoSEQ multiplex PCR, the TCRdb table keeps only in-frame clones and is missing some. This table has some 98,000 clones, around 9.6% appearing once. The junction had 3 bases not matched to a gene; V was cut back by 4 bases and J by 6 bases. Per the germline V gene, CDR1 is SGDLS and CDR2 is YYNGEE. CDR3 length equals 12 residues. V and J are TRBV9 and TRBJ2-7; TRBD2 matches 8 bases. Sequencing was performed on PBMCs. The receptor's source is a man aged 50 to 60 in good health and CMV-seropositive. CDR3 in amino acids: CASSRTSREQYF. The CDR3 nucleotides are TGTGCCAGCAGCAGGACTAGCCGCGAGCAGTACTTC. The variable domain in full, with the rest retrieved from reference TRBV9 and TRBJ2-7, is DSGVTQTPKHLITATGQRVTLRCSPRSGDLSVYWYQQSLDQGLQFLIQYYNGEERAKGNILERFSAQQFPDLHSELNLSSLELGDSALYFCASSRTSREQYFGPGTRLTVT.